Below, 2 T cell receptor beta chains from the same sample are listed, as sequenced in a study of beta chain features in type 1 diabetes (dated by TCRdb to between 2017 and 2018). Library method: the immunoSEQ multiplex PCR assay. The entire isolated RNA was reverse transcribed using the High Capacity cDNA Reverse Transcription Kit, and thus expressed TCRB transcripts were sequenced. The immuneACCESS repertoire file appears here via TCRdb, limited to in-frame rearrangements. These files lack a portion of the clones; in checked studies, under half of the deficit traces to unresolved V genes, and the cause of the others is not known. For this sample the table gives hundreds of thousands of clones, of which roughly 13% were detected only once. The biggest ten clones account for approximately 0.02% of the sample. Study-level results and caveats: A moderate but significant shortening of TCRB CDR3 length was observed in type 1 diabetes patients in all four CD4+ subsets.

No antigen has been assigned to these receptors. The sequencing sample was made of naive CD4+ T cells from blood. The cell subset or site label, read with the paper, signifies: true naive CD4+ T cells. The source of these receptors is a young man with type 1 diabetes.

This clone turned up a few times. The CDR3 sequence is CASSEWGVDGGGTQYF. As DNA, the CDR3 is TGTGCCAGCAGCGAATGGGGAGTGGATGGTGGAGGGACCCAGTACTTC. V gene TRBV4-2 combines with J gene TRBJ2-5, with TRBD2 as a possible D gene (5 bases). This CDR3 region has 16 residues. The germline V and J ends were trimmed by 5 bases and 7 bases, with 23 bases remaining between them. Germline values: CDR1 LGHNA, CDR2 YNFKEQ.

This clone was observed a few times. This sequence joins TRBV30 and TRBJ2-3, with D possibly called TRBD1 or TRBD2 (7 bases each). Germline CDR1 is GTSNPN and CDR2 is SVGIG (reference sequence). There are 15 residues in the CDR3. Trimming cost V 3 bases and J 6 bases, with 19 bases left between them. The DNA for the CDR3 is TGTGCCTGGAGGAAGATCGACAGGGAGGGGGATACGCAGTATTTT. It codes for CAWRKIDREGDTQYF.